These T cell receptor beta chains were read from a single sample in a study of blood T cell repertoires in COVID-19. Using immunoSEQ multiplex PCR, the repertoire was profiled, and TCRdb retains in-frame clones only, with some absent. The sample records more than 400,000 clones, 70% to 90% being singletons. The specimen sequenced was peripheral blood. Receptors originate from a human donor in a cohort sampled during active COVID-19. CDR3s include the opening cysteine and the closing phenylalanine or tryptophan. A D gene is named only where the DNA matches it firmly. A row's size may be missing; if present it is once, few, many or a size class.

TRBJ2-7 TRBV30 NA NA TGTGCCTGGAGGGGACTTGTAGCCTACGAGCAGTACTTC CAWRGLVAYEQYF
TRBJ1-1 TRBV24-1 NA NA TGTGCCACCAGTACTAGGTTGGTGCCTACGAACACTGAAGCTTTCTTT CATSTRLVPTNTEAFF
TRBJ2-5 TRBV19 TRBD2 NA TGTGCCACCACCGGGACTAGCGGGAGTGGGGAGACCCAGTACTTC CATTGTSGSGETQYF
TRBJ1-2 TRBV11-2 TRBD1 few TGTGCCAGCAGCCCTCTAGGTTACAGGGGCTATGGCTACACCTTC CASSPLGYRGYGYTF
TRBJ2-1 TRBV4-2 NA NA TGTGCCAGCAGCCCCCCCAACGGGGTTTTAGGCAATGAGCAGTTCTTC CASSPPNGVLGNEQFF
TRBJ2-1 TRBV6-2/TRBV6-3 TRBD1 NA TGTGCCAGCAGTTATGGGATCGGGACAGGGGTTCTAGGTGAGCAGTTCTTC CASSYGIGTGVLGEQFF
TRBJ2-7 TRBV5-4 TRBD2 few TGTGCCAGCAGCTTGGATAGCGGGAGGGCCCACGAGCAGTACTTC CASSLDSGRAHEQYF
TRBJ1-1 TRBV13 TRBD1 NA TGTGCCAGCAGCCGACTTTTGGTTCGGGACAGGGGTGGAGCTTTCTTT CASSRLLVRDRGGAFF
TRBJ1-4 TRBV28 TRBD1 NA TGTGCCACCCGGGACAGGTCATCCGAAAAACTGTTTTTT CATRDRSSEKLFF
TRBJ2-3 TRBV5-1 TRBD1 NA TGCGCCAGCAGAGCTGACAGGGGAAAAGGAGATACGCAGTATTTT CASRADRGKGDTQYF
TRBJ1-2 TRBV6-2/TRBV6-3 NA NA TGTGCCAGCAGCCTTGACAGGACCTCGGGGGGCTACACCTTC CASSLDRTSGGYTF
TRBJ1-2 TRBV6-5 NA NA TGTGCCAGCAGTTACTCGAGGGATTCTAACTATGGCTACACCTTC CASSYSRDSNYGYTF
TRBJ2-4 TRBV27 NA NA TGTGCCAGCAGCCCTGGGGAAGACAGAAGGGCTAACATTCAGTACTTC CASSPGEDRRANIQYF
TRBJ2-2 TRBV28 TRBD1 NA TGTGCCAGCAGGAGAGCGGGACAGGGGAACACCGGGGAGCTGTTTTTT CASRRAGQGNTGELFF
TRBJ2-1 TRBV30 TRBD1 NA TGTGCCTGGAGAACCGGGACAGGCGGCAATGAGCAGTTCTTC CAWRTGTGGNEQFF
TRBJ2-5 TRBV5-8 NA NA TGTGCCAGCAGCGGAAGGACAGAGCAAGAGACCCAGTACTTC CASSGRTEQETQYF
TRBJ2-2 TRBV5-1 NA NA TGCGCCAGCAGCTTGGATCCGGGGGCGAACACCGGGGAGCTGTTTTTT CASSLDPGANTGELFF
TRBJ1-2 TRBV30 TRBD1 NA TGTGCCTGGAGTATAGGACAGGTCTATGGCTACACCTTC CAWSIGQVYGYTF
TRBJ2-5 TRBV2 TRBD1 NA TGTGCCAGCAGGGTACAGGGGACACCCATGACCCAGTACTTC CASRVQGTPMTQYF
TRBJ1-5 TRBV24-1 NA NA TGTGCCACCAGTGATCCGGCGTCGCGGGCCCAGCATTTT CATSDPASRAQHF
TRBJ1-3 TRBV6-1 NA NA TGTGCCAGCAGTGAAGACAGGGCCGGAAACACCATATATTTT CASSEDRAGNTIYF
TRBJ1-1 TRBV30 NA NA TGTGCCTGGAGCCTGCCAGGCAGATTGGGCACTGAAGCTTTCTTT CAWSLPGRLGTEAFF
TRBJ2-5 TRBV28 TRBD2 NA TGTGCCAGCAGTTTTGGACTAGCGGGGCTCCAAGAGACCCAGTACTTC CASSFGLAGLQETQYF
TRBJ1-3 TRBV11-3 NA NA TGTGCCAGCAGCTTTGGAGGGGCGCTCCTGGCCAGAAACACCATATATTTT CASSFGGALLARNTIYF
TRBJ2-7 TRBV7-3 TRBD1 NA TGTGCCAGCAGCTTAAGTCCCGGGACAGGGCCCTACGAGCAGTACTTC CASSLSPGTGPYEQYF
TRBJ2-3 TRBV4-3 NA NA TGCGCCAGCAGCCAAATTTGGCAGGGCCAAACAGATACGCAGTATTTT CASSQIWQGQTDTQYF
TRBJ1-6 TRBV5-6 NA NA TGTGCCAGCAGCTTACGCAGTATCACAGCTACTTCACCCCTCCACTTT CASSLRSITATSPLHF
TRBJ2-3 TRBV5-4 TRBD2 NA TGTGCCAGCAGCTTGATGGGTCGAGCGGGAATTGTTGATACGCAGTATTTT CASSLMGRAGIVDTQYF
TRBJ1-1 TRBV5-6 NA NA TGTGCCAGCAGCTTGTTGGGAGCGACGAACACTGAAGCTTTCTTT CASSLLGATNTEAFF
TRBJ2-7 TRBV7-8 TRBD1 NA TGTGCCAGCAGCTTTGGGGGACAGGGGTCTCCCCGGGGCTACGAGCAGTACTTC CASSFGGQGSPRGYEQYF
TRBJ2-5 TRBV5-1 TRBD1 once TGCGCCAGCAGAGTCGCCCCGGGACAGGGGAACCAAGAGACCCAGTACTTC CASRVAPGQGNQETQYF
TRBJ1-2 TRBV29-1 TRBD1 NA TGCAGCACCGAACAGGGGGCTGGCGGCTACACCTTC CSTEQGAGGYTF
TRBJ2-7 TRBV3-1/TRBV3-2 TRBD2 NA TGTGCCAGCAGCCCGGCCGGCGGGAGGGCTGGCCACGAGCAGTACTTC CASSPAGGRAGHEQYF
TRBJ2-7 TRBV23-1 TRBD1 once TGCGCCAGCGGAGAGACAGGGAGCTCCTACGAGCAGTACTTC CASGETGSSYEQYF
TRBJ1-1 TRBV5-1 NA NA TGCGCCAGCAGCTTGGAAGGGGCCGAGACTGAAGCTTTCTTT CASSLEGAETEAFF
TRBJ1-2 TRBV5-1 NA NA TGCGCCAGCAGCTTGTTAGCCGAGCCAAAGGCGGACTACACCTTC CASSLLAEPKADYTF
TRBJ2-1 TRBV6-4 TRBD2 NA TGTGCCAGCAGTCCAAGCGGGAATAGGAACAATGAGCAGTTCTTC CASSPSGNRNNEQFF
TRBJ1-2 TRBV2 TRBD1 few TGTGCCAGCAGTGGGGACAGGGGGTATGGGTATGGCTACACCTTC CASSGDRGYGYGYTF
TRBJ1-2 TRBV7-9 TRBD1 few TGTGCCAGCAGCTTGATGACAGGGAAGGGCTATGGCTACACCTTC CASSLMTGKGYGYTF
TRBJ1-2 TRBV7-9 NA NA TGTGCCAGCAGCTTAGCCGGAATCCCGTCGGTCGAGGGTTCCACCTTC CASSLAGIPSVEGSTF
TRBJ2-1 TRBV9 NA NA TGTGCCAGCAGCGTAGCATCCCCGGGTAATGAGCAGTTCTTC CASSVASPGNEQFF
TRBJ2-1 TRBV28 TRBD2 NA TGTGCCAGCAAAAGCGGGACCTCCTACAATGAGCAGTTCTTC CASKSGTSYNEQFF
TRBJ1-2 TRBV10-3 TRBD1 NA TGTGCCATCAACAAAGGACAGGGCTATGGCTACACCTTC CAINKGQGYGYTF